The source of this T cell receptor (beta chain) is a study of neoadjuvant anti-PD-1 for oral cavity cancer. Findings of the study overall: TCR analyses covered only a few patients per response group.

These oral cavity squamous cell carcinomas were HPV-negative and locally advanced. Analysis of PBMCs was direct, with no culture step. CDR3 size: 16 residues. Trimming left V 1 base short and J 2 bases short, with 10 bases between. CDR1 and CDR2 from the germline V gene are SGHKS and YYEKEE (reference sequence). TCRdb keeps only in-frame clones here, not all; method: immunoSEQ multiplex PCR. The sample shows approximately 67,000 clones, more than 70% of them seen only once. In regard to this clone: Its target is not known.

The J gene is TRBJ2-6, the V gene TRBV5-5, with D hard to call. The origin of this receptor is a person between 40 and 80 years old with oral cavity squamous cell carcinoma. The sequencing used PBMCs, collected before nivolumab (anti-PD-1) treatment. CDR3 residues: CASSLYMTAGANVLTF. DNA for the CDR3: TGTGCCAGCAGCTTGTATATGACGGCTGGGGCCAACGTCCTGACTTTC.